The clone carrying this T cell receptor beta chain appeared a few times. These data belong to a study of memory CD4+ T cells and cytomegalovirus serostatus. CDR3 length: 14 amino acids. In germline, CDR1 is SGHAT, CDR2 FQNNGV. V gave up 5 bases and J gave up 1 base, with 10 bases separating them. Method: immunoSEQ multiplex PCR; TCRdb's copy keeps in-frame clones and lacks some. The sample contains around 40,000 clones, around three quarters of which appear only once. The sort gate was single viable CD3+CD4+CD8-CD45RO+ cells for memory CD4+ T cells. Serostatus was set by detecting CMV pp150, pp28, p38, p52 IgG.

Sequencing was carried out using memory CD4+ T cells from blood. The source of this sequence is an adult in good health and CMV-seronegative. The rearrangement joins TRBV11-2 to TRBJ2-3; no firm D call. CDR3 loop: CASSHGSGTDTQYF. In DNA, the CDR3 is TGTGCCAGCAGCCATGGATCAGGCACAGATACGCAGTATTTT.